This T cell receptor (beta chain) was found in a study of T cell repertoires in cytomegalovirus infection. Looking at the study overall: Peptides in the study included HLA-C-restricted and HLA-B-restricted CMV epitopes. Matching HLA type, along with CMV infection, was indicated by public TCR beta signatures.

Findings and caveats of the study: The study found HLA-C-restricted CMV-specific TCR beta clonotypes dominating the ex vivo response. CMV carriers with the relevant HLA were identified by cumulative public TCR beta family frequency.

Trimming shortened V by 1 base and J by 3 bases, and 19 bases separated the two germline ends. The CDR3 has 18 residues. Germline loops: CDR1 SGHTA, CDR2 FQGTGA. Note on this clonotype: Its antigen is unknown.

A single record per CDR3 protein comes from TCRdb applying MiXCR to the reads. Of about 55,000 distinct CDR3 sequences listed, around 20% are singletons. The gene calls are TRBV7-3 and TRBJ2-1; TRBD2 might be the D (6 bases). Specimen: CD8+ T cells from cultured PBMCs, collected from culture after CMV antigen stimulation. The clonotype comes from a human donor in good health (CMV status not recorded). Some clones in this sample may be carry-over from other donors' samples. CDR3 sequence reads: CASSLRSPYSGNYNEQFF. The CDR3 DNA reads TGTGCCAGCAGCTTAAGATCCCCATATAGCGGTAACTACAATGAGCAGTTCTTC.